The 3 T cell receptor beta chains given below trace back to one sample, sequenced in a study of chemoradiotherapy in HPV16-positive cancers. The table came from immunoSEQ multiplex PCR; TCRdb's copy has only in-frame clones and leaves some out. The table includes some 19,000 clones, about 90% detected once. Sequenced here: blood, sampled from a patient who underwent chemoradiotherapy. The receptors derive from a human donor with HPV-associated anogenital cancer.

The chain carries TRBV6-5 and TRBJ2-5; D unresolved. The CDR3 runs to 14 residues. Germline CDR1 and CDR2: MNHEY and SVGAGI. Trimming left V 8 bases short and J 2 bases short, with 15 bases between. The CDR3 sequence is CASARVGHQETQYF. In nucleotides, the CDR3 is TGTGCCAGCGCCCGGGTGGGCCATCAAGAGACCCAGTACTTC.

The chain is built from TRBV5-3 and TRBJ2-3, with D perhaps TRBD1 (6 bases). TRBV5-3 is recorded as an ORF, its role being uncertain. The CDR3 covers 15 residues. V was shortened by 2 bases and J by 6 bases, with 16 bases between the two germline ends. The DNA of the CDR3 is TGTGCCAGAAGCTTCGGGTTTGGGGGCGCGGATACGCAGTATTTT. It encodes CARSFGFGGADTQYF.

V gene TRBV6-5 combines with J gene TRBJ1-6, with 9 bases lining up with TRBD1. The CDR3 is 14 amino acids. CDR1 and CDR2 from the germline V gene are MNHEY and SVGAGI. With V trimmed by 5 bases and J by 6 bases, 2 bases remained unmatched. This chain's CDR3 is CASSRTGANSPLHF. The CDR3 bases are TGTGCCAGCAGTCGGACAGGGGCTAATTCACCCCTCCACTTT.